The clone carrying this T cell receptor (beta chain) occurred once. The antigen remains unidentified. These data originate in a study of shared clonotypes between healthy human individuals. Looking at the study overall: Per-donor plates numbered three CD4 naive, three CD4 memory, two CD8 naive and one CD8 memory.

Germline lookup yields CDR1 SGHRS and CDR2 YFSETQ. The junction had 7 bases not matched to a gene; V was cut back by 2 bases and J by 2 bases. This CDR3 comprises 15 residues. The authors ran the assay at deep level. Method: immunoSEQ multiplex PCR; TCRdb's copy keeps in-frame clones and lacks some. This sample has approximately 2,000,000 clones; 92% occur once, and the top ten carry 0.3% to 0.45%. Findings and caveats of the study: Deeper or shallower sequencing was expected to change how clonotypes are shared among donors.

Material for sequencing was naive CD4+ T cells from PBMCs. As for subset: CD45RA+ positively selected. The chain couples TRBV5-1 to TRBJ2-7; 7 bases are shared with TRBD1. The sequence came from a young man in good health. Some clones in this sample may be carry-over from other donors' samples. CDR3: CASSLNYRGTYEQYF. CDR3 sequence (DNA): TGCGCCAGCAGCTTAAACTACAGGGGAACCTACGAGCAGTACTTC.